This T cell receptor (beta chain) emerged from a study of regulatory T cells in long-lasting Graves disease. Study context: Newly diagnosed Graves' patients had under 3 months of antithyroid drugs. Notes on the study in general: Persistent disease was characterized by preferential usage of TRBV28, TRBJ1-2 and TRBJ2-5.

The time point was: newly diagnosed GD, antithyroid drugs for less than 3 months. Making the TCR library involved RNA that had been extracted from PBMCs. Both iRepertoire HTBI primers and Arm-PCR of CDR3 regions were used to build the TCR beta libraries. TCRdb re-called the multiplex PCR reads with MiXCR, one entry per CDR3 protein. The sample consists of a few hundred thousand distinct CDR3 sequences, roughly a sixth of them appearing once. There are 14 residues in the CDR3. The germline V gene has CDR1 SQVTM and CDR2 ANQGSEA. J gave up 0 bases and V 5 bases, and 6 bases lay outside the gene matches. This clonotype came up a few times. As yet, its antigen is unknown. This same sample was also part of a study on T cells in Graves' hyperthyroidism and ophthalmopathy. As that report states: The hyperthyroidism patients had all been newly diagnosed, and their disease duration was under 2 months. Their ages ranged from 18 to 65 years. The study used the HTBI primer set for a first-round RT-PCR of the TCR CDR3.

The sequenced sample was peripheral blood mononuclear cells (PBMCs), obtained at new diagnosis, from a patient treated with antithyroid drugs. This sequence was found in a man aged 35 to 55 with Graves disease. The chain has TRBV29-1 and TRBJ1-2, with 7 bases fitting TRBD1. The CDR3 is CSVSSDRTNYGYTF. The CDR3 DNA is TGCAGCGTTTCTTCGGACAGGACTAACTATGGCTACACCTTC.